The T cell receptor beta chain under discussion was sequenced for a study of blood T cells in healthy people across ages. Turning to the study itself: About one barcoded TCR beta cDNA was captured per two T cells.

Healthy individuals of Caucasian origin from Russia, aged 6 to 90, served as donors. A word on this clonotype: The antigen is not known.

Then a second PCR, running about 6 to 11 cycles, was carried out with a sample-barcoded 5' primer and a J-beta primer mix. TCRdb passed the 5' RACE reads through MiXCR, listing each CDR3 protein once. Of around 1,000,000 distinct CDR3 sequences listed, about 23% are singletons. Findings and limits, study-wide: More naive CD4+ cells and higher diversity were found in long-lived than in aged donors.

The CDR3 loop spans 16 amino acids. CDR1 SGHTA and CDR2 FQGTGA come from the germline V gene. Trimming cost V 2 bases and J 0 bases, with 12 bases left between them. These data were likewise used in another study, on T cells of mothers and their children.

The TCR sequence derives from a girl aged 2 to 10 in good health. The specimen was blood. This rearrangement joins TRBV7-3 to TRBJ2-3; D might be TRBD2 (6 bases). The CDR3 nucleotides read TGTGCCAGCAGCTTACTCGGACTATCTAGCACAGATACGCAGTATTTT. It yields the protein CASSLLGLSSTDTQYF.